The text below deals with one T cell receptor (beta chain). Other DNA sequences in this specimen translate into the identical CDR3. The data derive from a study of shared clonotypes between healthy human individuals. Overall study context: A few men and two women, aged 18 to 49, were donors.

Generated by immunoSEQ multiplex PCR, the TCRdb table keeps only in-frame clones and is missing some. Among some 530,000 clones listed, around 73% were seen once. Trimming removed 4 bases from V and 7 bases from J, with 7 bases in between. The CDR3 loop spans 12 amino acids. CDR1 MDHEN and CDR2 SYDVKM come from the germline V gene. The specimen was PBMCs. The receptor was isolated from a woman between 40 and 55 years old in good health. Some clones in this sample may be carry-over from other donors' samples. This rearrangement joins TRBV28 to TRBJ1-4; TRBD1 might be the D (5 bases). CDR3: CASSSGFEKLFF. DNA of the CDR3: TGTGCCAGCAGTTCAGGGTTTGAAAAACTGTTTTTT. The whole variable domain, remainder taken from reference TRBV28 and TRBJ1-4, is DVKVTQSSRYLVKRTGEKVFLECVQDMDHENMFWYRQDPGLGLRLIYFSYDVKMKEKGDIPEGYSVSREKKERFSLILESASTNQTSMYLCASSSGFEKLFFGSGTQLSVL.